A selection of T cell receptor beta chains follows, all from one sample in a study of Ad26.COV2.S vaccination and SARS-CoV-2 variants. Assay used: immunoSEQ multiplex PCR; TCRdb lists only in-frame clones, some missing. The repertoire holds 350,000 to 500,000 clones, about 92% seen once, with less than 4.5% in the top ten. This sample comprised peripheral blood, obtained in a trial of Ad26.COV2.S vaccine versus placebo. These receptors were obtained from a person between 18 and 60 years old who received the Ad26.COV2.S COVID-19 vaccine or a placebo. Each CDR3 is given with its conserved first and last residue. A D gene is named only where the DNA matches it firmly. Clone size is stated in some rows and not others, as once, few, many or a class when expanded.

d_gene,v_gene,j_gene,abundance,CDR3nt,CDR3aa
TRBD2,TRBV15,TRBJ2-3,NA,TGTGCCACCAGCAGAGGGACTAGCGGCAACACAGATACGCAGTATTTT,CATSRGTSGNTDTQYF
NA,TRBV6-4,TRBJ2-5,NA,TGTGCCAGCAGTGCCGAAGCCCATTTAGAGACCCAGTACTTC,CASSAEAHLETQYF
TRBD2,TRBV4-2,TRBJ2-7,few,TGTGCCAGCAGCCAAGGGACTAGCGGGACTGGGGAGCAGTACTTC,CASSQGTSGTGEQYF
NA,TRBV2,TRBJ2-5,NA,TGTGCCAGCAGTGCGGACAGGGAGGGGGGGACCCAGTACTTC,CASSADREGGTQYF
NA,TRBV24-1,TRBJ2-1,NA,TGTGCCACCAGTGATTCGCCCCATTCCTCCTACAATGAGCAGTTCTTC,CATSDSPHSSYNEQFF
TRBD2,TRBV5-1,TRBJ2-5,few,TGCGCCAGCAGCTTGGCAACGCGGGAGGGTATGGAGACCCAGTACTTC,CASSLATREGMETQYF
NA,TRBV6-5,TRBJ2-7,NA,TGTGCCAGCAGTTACTCTTACAGCTCCTACGAGCAGTACTTC,CASSYSYSSYEQYF
NA,TRBV7-3,TRBJ1-4,NA,TGTGCCAGCAGCTTAACCGGAGTAACTAATGAAAAACTGTTTTTT,CASSLTGVTNEKLFF
NA,TRBV6-2/TRBV6-3,TRBJ2-2,once,TGTGCCAGCAGTTACTCAGGGAGATCCAACACCGGGGAGCTGTTTTTT,CASSYSGRSNTGELFF
NA,TRBV10-3,TRBJ2-6,NA,TGTGCCATCAGTGAAGGGGCCAACGTCCTGACTTTC,CAISEGANVLTF
NA,TRBV4-1,TRBJ2-3,NA,TGCGCCAGCAGCCACGACGCGCCTCCAGATACGCAGTATTTT,CASSHDAPPDTQYF
TRBD1,TRBV11-3,TRBJ2-5,NA,TGTGCCAGCAGCCAAGGGGGCGGAGAGACCCAGTACTTC,CASSQGGGETQYF
NA,TRBV19,TRBJ1-6,NA,TGTGCCAGTACCGGGCGCGGAGGAGGCTCACCCCTCCACTTT,CASTGRGGGSPLHF
NA,TRBV10-2,TRBJ2-7,NA,TGCGCCAGCAGTGAGGCTGGACTACAACCAACGGACGAGCAGTACTTC,CASSEAGLQPTDEQYF
TRBD1,TRBV7-9,TRBJ2-3,NA,TGTGCCAGCAGCTTAGATAACAGGGGATACACAGATACGCAGTATTTT,CASSLDNRGYTDTQYF
NA,TRBV6-2/TRBV6-3,TRBJ2-7,NA,TGTGCCAGCAGTTACAAAGCGGAATACTCCTACGAGCAGTACTTC,CASSYKAEYSYEQYF
NA,TRBV11-1,TRBJ2-7,NA,TGTGCCAGCAGCTTAGAGAGGTGGCCTCTCTCCTACGAGCAGTACTTC,CASSLERWPLSYEQYF
TRBD1,TRBV5-4,TRBJ2-7,NA,TGTGCCAGCAGCTCATCGACAGGGGGCTACGAGCAGTACTTC,CASSSSTGGYEQYF
TRBD1,TRBV3-1/TRBV3-2,TRBJ1-3,few,TGTGCCAGCAGCCAAGACGACAGGGTTTCAGGAAACACCATATATTTT,CASSQDDRVSGNTIYF
NA,TRBV28,TRBJ2-7,NA,TGTGCCAGCAGTTGGGGCTACGAGCAGTACTTC,CASSWGYEQYF
NA,TRBV15,TRBJ2-3,NA,TGTGCCACCAGCAGAGATATGGATACGCAGTATTTT,CATSRDMDTQYF
NA,TRBV21-1,TRBJ2-1,NA,TGTGCCAGCAGCAAAGGCGGGCGGGGTCCTATTAGGGAGCAGTTCTTC,CASSKGGRGPIREQFF
NA,TRBV28,TRBJ2-5,NA,TGTGCCAGCAGTTTACCGGGTGTACAAGAGACCCAGTACTTC,CASSLPGVQETQYF
NA,TRBV2,TRBJ2-1,NA,TGTGCCAGCAGTGTAGGGGCGGTCATATACAATGAGCAGTTCTTC,CASSVGAVIYNEQFF
NA,TRBV7-8,TRBJ1-4,NA,TGTGCCAGCAGCTTAGGTCAAGGGGCGAAAGATGAAAAACTGTTTTTT,CASSLGQGAKDEKLFF
NA,TRBV5-1,TRBJ1-3,NA,TGCGCCAGCAGCGTCGGGGCGTCTGGAAACACCATATATTTT,CASSVGASGNTIYF
NA,TRBV25-1,TRBJ1-5,NA,TGTGCCAGCAGCCTAGGGAGCAATCAGCCCCAGCATTTT,CASSLGSNQPQHF
NA,TRBV19,TRBJ1-1,NA,TGTGCCAGTAGTATAGATGGGGAAAGAATTAACACTGAAGCTTTCTTT,CASSIDGERINTEAFF
NA,TRBV7-9,TRBJ1-6,NA,TGTGCCAGCAGCTTTGGTACGCGGGTTGATTCACCCCTCCACTTT,CASSFGTRVDSPLHF
TRBD1,TRBV2,TRBJ2-5,NA,TGTGCCAGCAGTGAGGGACAGGGCTTTGTGGAGACCCAGTACTTC,CASSEGQGFVETQYF
NA,TRBV14,TRBJ2-1,NA,TGTGCCAGCAGCCTTTTGGATAGGTACAGTGAGCAGTTCTTC,CASSLLDRYSEQFF
TRBD2,TRBV7-9,TRBJ2-2,NA,TGTGCCAGCAGCGCCGGGACTAGCGGGAGCACCGGGGAGCTGTTTTTT,CASSAGTSGSTGELFF
TRBD1,TRBV4-2,TRBJ1-1,NA,TGTGCCAGCAGCACAGGGGGCACTGAAGCTTTCTTT,CASSTGGTEAFF
TRBD2,TRBV5-4,TRBJ2-1,NA,TGTGCCAGCAGCTTGGCCCCCACTAGCGGGAATGAGCAGTTCTTC,CASSLAPTSGNEQFF
NA,TRBV7-4,TRBJ2-4,NA,TGTGCCAGCAGCCCGAGGGTCGTACTTGGGGGCCTAGCCAAAAACATTCAGTACTTC,CASSPRVVLGGLAKNIQYF
NA,TRBV24-1,TRBJ2-1,NA,TGTGCCACCAGTGACCGCCGAGGTGGGCATGAGCAGTTCTTC,CATSDRRGGHEQFF
NA,TRBV13,TRBJ2-5,once,TGTGCCAGCAGCGCCGAGGGGTTTCAGGAGACCCAGTACTTC,CASSAEGFQETQYF
NA,TRBV19,TRBJ2-3,NA,TGTGCCAGTAGTCCTACAGGAGCTCAGGGGGATACGCAGTATTTT,CASSPTGAQGDTQYF
TRBD2,TRBV24-1,TRBJ2-1,NA,TGTGCCACCAGTGAAACTAGCGGGTACTCCTACAATGAGCAGTTCTTC,CATSETSGYSYNEQFF
NA,TRBV10-3,TRBJ1-3,NA,TGTGCCATCGGTGGGGGCAAGGCTGGAAACACCATATATTTT,CAIGGGKAGNTIYF